This T cell receptor (beta chain) appears in the sequencing data of a study of cytomegalovirus exposure and HLA in healthy donors. Researchers ran the PCR with 60 Vbeta and 13 Jbeta primers. The assay was immunoSEQ multiplex PCR, and TCRdb's table has in-frame clones only and misses some. The data show about 100,000 clones, about 70% seen once. The V gene's germline CDR1 is LNHDA and CDR2 SQIVND (reference sequence). The CDR3 length is 13 residues. V lost 5 bases to trimming and J lost 0 bases, with 8 bases between them. The sequence was collected from a woman in her 40s in good health and CMV-seronegative. Sample: PBMCs. The chain is built from TRBV19 and TRBJ2-7; a possible D gene is TRBD1 (5 bases). The CDR3 sequence is CASSGAVSYEQYF. The CDR3 region has the DNA TGTGCCAGTAGTGGGGCAGTCTCCTACGAGCAGTACTTC.